This passage covers 16 T cell receptor beta chains from one sample sequenced in a study of T cells in Graves' hyperthyroidism and ophthalmopathy (dated by TCRdb to the late 2010s). The receptor library was made with multiplex PCR. The reads were generated on an Illumina HiSeq 2000. The TCR beta CDR3 regions were amplified from RNA transcripts. For the first round of RT-PCR on the TCR CDR3, the HTBI primer set was used together with the Qiagen OneStep RT-PCR kit. TCRdb's own reprocessing of the public reads used fastp at Q25 and MiXCR and kept productive beta chains. Every entry covers one CDR3 protein and lists the most common genes and DNA from its rows. This sample comprises about 420,000 distinct CDR3 sequences, roughly 13% of them detected only once. In total, the top ten clones hold around 5.3% of the sample. Material: blood. The receptors derive from a woman aged 18-29 years with Graves' hyperthyroidism.

This clonotype was found a few times. The V gene is TRBV6-2 or TRBV6-3, the J gene TRBJ2-4; 8 bases fit TRBD2. CDR1 and CDR2 (germline): MNHEY, SVGEGT. This CDR3 contains 14 residues. J lost 7 bases, V lost 7 bases, and 9 bases had no gene match. The DNA of the CDR3 is TGTGCCAGCATGGTCGGGGGGGCATATAACATTCAGTACTTC. Translating gives CASMVGGAYNIQYF.

This clonotype was counted at least ten times. J is TRBJ2-7 and V is TRBV6-1; 11 positions match TRBD2. The germline V gene has CDR1 MNHNS and CDR2 SASEGT. This CDR3 has 15 residues. With V trimmed by 7 bases and J by 0 bases, 5 bases remained unmatched. CDR3 DNA: TGTGCCAGCAAAGGGACTAGCGGTTTCTCCTACGAGCAGTACTTC. Translated: CASKGTSGFSYEQYF.

The chain links TRBV5-1 to TRBJ1-6, with 12 bases that match TRBD1. Germline trimming cut 0 bases from V and 9 bases from J; bases unmatched to any gene: 4. Germline values: CDR1 SGHRS, CDR2 YFSETQ. The CDR3 loop spans 16 amino acids. The CDR3 sequence: CASSLAGQGAFSPLHF. In DNA, the CDR3 is TGCGCCAGCAGCTTGGCGGGACAGGGGGCATTTTCACCCCTCCACTTT.

This chain connects TRBV5-8 to TRBJ2-3; possibly TRBD2 for D (5 bases). Per the germline V gene, CDR1 is SGHTS and CDR2 is YDEGEE. CDR3 length: 13 amino acids. Trimming removed 0 bases from V and 8 bases from J, with 10 bases in between. CDR3 residues: CASSLVIEGTQYF. The CDR3, as DNA: TGTGCCAGCAGCTTGGTGATAGAGGGTACGCAGTATTTT.

This clonotype was recorded at least ten times. The chain carries TRBV11-3 and TRBJ1-1, with 7 nucleotides matching TRBD1. Losses at the gene ends were 3 bases for V and 6 bases for J; bases not matched to a gene: 4. In germline, CDR1 is SGHNT, CDR2 YENEEA. This CDR3 comprises 13 residues. CDR3 protein: CASSFGQGAEAFF. CDR3 nucleotide sequence: TGTGCCAGCAGCTTTGGGCAGGGGGCTGAAGCTTTCTTT.

The table lists this clonotype with a few counts. The chain employs TRBV15 and TRBJ2-7; no clear D gene. Trimming removed 0 bases from V and 3 bases from J, with 15 bases in between. The CDR3 is made up of 16 amino acids. CDR1 LNHNV and CDR2 YYDKDF come from the germline V gene (reference sequence). The CDR3 DNA reads as TGTGCCACCAGCAGAGATCCGGGCCAATACGTCTACGAGCAGTACTTC. This gives the protein CATSRDPGQYVYEQYF.

This clonotype came up many times. This rearrangement joins TRBV7-8 to TRBJ2-7, with D possibly TRBD1 on 7 matching bases. Per germline, CDR1 SGHVS and CDR2 FQNEAQ. The CDR3 is made up of 16 amino acids. V was shortened by 1 base and J by 0 bases, with 13 bases between the two germline ends. CDR3 nucleotide sequence: TGTGCCAGCAGCTTAGTAGCGGCAGGGGGCTCCTACGAGCAGTACTTC. Protein: CASSLVAAGGSYEQYF.

The chain carries TRBV27 and TRBJ2-5; 10 nucleotides align to TRBD2. The ends lost 3 bases at V and 5 bases at J; junction bases unmatched: 6. Germline assignment: CDR1 MNHEY and CDR2 SMNVEV (reference sequence). The CDR3 consists of 15 residues. This CDR3 is CASSLYSGRFETQYF. The CDR3 bases are TGTGCCAGCAGTTTGTATAGCGGGAGGTTTGAGACCCAGTACTTC.

In this sample, this clonotype turned up many times. The chain's CDR3 is CASSYAGRRAEQYF. Written as DNA, the CDR3 is TGTGCCAGCAGTTACGCAGGGCGACGGGCCGAGCAGTACTTC. V is TRBV12-3 or TRBV12-4 and J is TRBJ2-7; a weak D match, TRBD1 (5 bases). There are 14 residues in the CDR3. V dropped 4 bases and J dropped 6 bases, with 16 bases sitting between them.

This clonotype has a count of ten or more. The chain couples TRBV28 to TRBJ2-3, with 9 nucleotides matching TRBD2. V trimming: 3 bases; J trimming: 6 bases; junction bases outside the gene matches: 7. The germline V gene has CDR1 MDHEN and CDR2 SYDVKM. This CDR3 is 15 amino acids long. CDR3 in amino acids: CASSFSGSRFDTQYF. DNA of the CDR3: TGTGCCAGCAGTTTTAGCGGGAGCAGGTTCGATACGCAGTATTTT.

This clonotype showed up just a few times. The V call is TRBV11-2, the J call TRBJ2-3; 8 nucleotides match TRBD2. V was pared by 2 bases and J by 0 bases, with 4 bases of the junction left unmatched. Germline lookup yields CDR1 SGHAT and CDR2 FQNNGV. The CDR3 totals 16 residues. The chain's CDR3 is CASSLLGGASTDTQYF. In DNA form, the CDR3 reads TGTGCCAGCAGCTTACTCGGGGGGGCTAGCACAGATACGCAGTATTTT. The whole variable domain, remainder taken from reference TRBV11-2 and TRBJ2-3, is EAGVAQSPRYKIIEKRQSVAFWCNPISGHATLYWYQQILGQGPKLLIQFQNNGVVDDSQLPKDRFSAERLKGVDSTLKIQPAKLEDSAVYLCASSLLGGASTDTQYFGPGTRLTVL.

This clonotype was counted at least ten times. This chain uses TRBV7-2 with TRBJ2-3; 11 bases fit TRBD2. Germline lookup yields CDR1 SGHTA and CDR2 FQGNSA. With 5 bases clipped from V and 2 bases from J, the junction kept 9 bases outside the gene matches. The CDR3 runs 17 residues. CDR3 amino acids: CASSQTRLAGHTDTQYF. The DNA for the CDR3 is TGTGCCAGCAGCCAAACCCGACTAGCGGGACACACAGATACGCAGTATTTT.

On this clonotype: An end of the junction does not agree with germline; a read error may underlie this. CDR3 amino acids: CVSSRGTSGSADEQFF. Here the CDR3 DNA reads TGTGTCAGCTCACGAGGGACTAGCGGGAGTGCGGATGAGCAGTTCTTC. This chain uses TRBV18 with TRBJ2-1; the match to TRBD2 covers 14 bases. This CDR3 has 16 residues. Germline values: CDR1 KGHSH, CDR2 LQKENI.

The table lists this clonotype with many counts. The V and J genes are TRBV7-2 and TRBJ2-1; no definite D call. The CDR3 has 14 residues. V lost 3 bases and J lost 3, with 9 bases in between. Per the germline V gene, CDR1 is SGHTA and CDR2 is FQGNSA. The CDR3 is CASSLEPGYNEQFF. The CDR3 coding sequence is TGTGCCAGCAGCTTGGAGCCTGGCTACAATGAGCAGTTCTTC. The full variable domain, in which reference TRBV7-2 and TRBJ2-1 provide the parts outside the CDR3, is GAGVSQSPSNKVTEKGKDVELRCDPISGHTALYWYRQSLGQGLEFLIYFQGNSAPDKSGLPSDRFSAERTGGSVSTLTIQRTQQEDSAVYLCASSLEPGYNEQFFGPGTRLTVL.

This clonotype was counted many times. The V and J genes are TRBV30 and TRBJ1-4; D remains unclear. The germline V gene encodes CDR1 GTSNPN and CDR2 SVGIG (reference sequence). Trimming shortened V by 5 bases and J by 8 bases, and 12 bases separated the two germline ends. The CDR3 has 12 amino acids. The CDR3 spells CAWRDVGEKLFF. The CDR3 DNA sequence: TGTGCCTGGCGTGATGTGGGGGAAAAACTGTTTTTT.

Turning to this clonotype: Germline and junction disagree at one end, which may indicate a read error. This chain uses TRBV6-9 with TRBJ2-5; D call uncertain. The CDR3 length is 13 residues. CDR1 is MNHGY and CDR2 is SVAAGI in the germline V gene. The chain's CDR3 is CASSSMKQETRYF. CDR3 DNA sequence: TGTGCCAGCAGTAGCATGAAACAAGAGACCCGGTACTTC.